The entry below describes one T cell receptor beta chain. Its target is not known. These data originate in a study of shared clonotypes between healthy human individuals. About the research overall: CD8 memory received one plate per donor, CD8 naive two, CD4 memory three and CD4 naive three.

General study findings and limits: Clonotype sharing among donors was thought likely to change with sequencing depth. In several donors, approximately 5% of naive CD4 clonotypes appeared in common. Some clonotypes were shared by all four sorted-subset donors, while others were not shared. The non-shared ones had lower generation probabilities than the shared ones.

Measured with immunoSEQ multiplex PCR; TCRdb has only the in-frame clones, and not every one. The repertoire holds under 2,500,000 clones, approximately 96% seen once, with 0.1% to 0.15% in the top ten. This CDR3 comprises 16 residues. Trimming took 0 bases from V and 5 from J; bases not matched to a gene: 5. Germline V gene sequence: CDR1 SGHNT, CDR2 YYREEE (reference sequence). Sequences were obtained from naive CD4+ T cells sorted from blood. Subset noted: CD45RA+ positively selected. The J gene is TRBJ2-2, the V gene TRBV5-4, with TRBD1 identical over 9 bases. The receptor's source is a man between 18 and 29 years old in good health. In nucleotides, the CDR3 is TGTGCCAGCAGCTTGGTGTCTGGGACAGGGACCGGGGAGCTGTTTTTT. Protein product: CASSLVSGTGTGELFF. The variable domain in full, completed from reference TRBV5-4 and TRBJ2-2, reads ETGVTQSPTHLIKTRGQQVTLRCSSQSGHNTVSWYQQALGQGPQFIFQYYREEENGRGNFPPRFSGLQFPNYSSELNVNALELDDSALYLCASSLVSGTGTGELFFGEGSRLTVL.